This TCR beta chain was recovered during a study of OX40 agonist ivuxolimab in advanced cancers. Overall study context: Ivuxolimab, an agonist antibody against OX40 (CD134), was given to patients.

Sequencing used immunoSEQ multiplex PCR; TCRdb keeps in-frame clones, though not all of them. Of about 50,000 clones listed, approximately 92% are singletons. V was clipped by 6 bases and J by 9 bases; unmatched bases: 10. Germline values: CDR1 MDHEN, CDR2 SYDVKM. This CDR3 region has 14 residues. The chain joins TRBV28 to TRBJ1-5; the match to TRBD1 covers 8 bases. The origin of this receptor is an adult with an advanced solid tumor such as melanoma, head and neck, liver or kidney cancer. The specimen comprised CD4+ or CD8+ T cells sorted from blood, sampled in a trial of the OX40 agonist ivuxolimab. This CDR3 is CASSPRQGRGPQHF. Written as DNA, the CDR3 is TGTGCCAGCAGCCCCCGACAGGGGCGCGGGCCCCAGCATTTT.